Many counts were recorded for the clone carrying this T cell receptor beta chain. Its target is not known. This specimen belongs to a study of T cells in Graves' hyperthyroidism and ophthalmopathy. From RNA transcripts, TCR beta CDR3 regions were amplified. The HTBI primer set served for first-round RT-PCR of the TCR CDR3. A single record per CDR3 protein comes from TCRdb applying MiXCR to the multiplex PCR reads. The sample yields approximately 430,000 distinct CDR3 sequences, roughly 14% seen once. At least 3 on the Clinical Activity Score was recorded for ophthalmopathy patients, who also had NOSPECS grade at least 4 and duration under 3 months. Patients were excluded because of uncontrolled infection, other autoimmune disease, pregnancy or lactation. About 9.4 ml fresh peripheral blood yielded the PBMCs. Study outcomes and limitations: Patients with ophthalmopathy were separated from those with stable hyperthyroidism by a 13 V-J model.

The material sequenced was blood. This TCR came from a man between 18 and 35 years old with Graves' ophthalmopathy.

The CDR3: CASSNGQNEQFF. In DNA form, the CDR3 reads TGTGCCAGCAGCAACGGACAGAATGAGCAGTTCTTC. The chain joins TRBV5-6 to TRBJ2-1; perhaps TRBD1 as D (6 bases). Germline lookup yields CDR1 SGHDT and CDR2 YYEEEE. There are 12 residues in the CDR3. Trimming cost V 4 bases and J 7 bases, with 9 bases left between them.